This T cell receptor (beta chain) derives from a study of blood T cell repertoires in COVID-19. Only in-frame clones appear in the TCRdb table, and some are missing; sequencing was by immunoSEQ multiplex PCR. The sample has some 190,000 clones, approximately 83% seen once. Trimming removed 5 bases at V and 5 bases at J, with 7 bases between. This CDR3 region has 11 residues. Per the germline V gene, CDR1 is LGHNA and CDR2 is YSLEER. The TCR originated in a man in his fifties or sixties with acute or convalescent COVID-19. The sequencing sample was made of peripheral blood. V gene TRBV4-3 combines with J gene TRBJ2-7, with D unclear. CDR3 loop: CASSSENEQYF. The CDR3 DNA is TGCGCCAGCAGCTCAGAAAACGAGCAGTACTTC.